The 24 T cell receptor beta chains in this list originate from one sample, sequenced in a study of siplizumab effects on memory and regulatory T cells. Data came from immunoSEQ multiplex PCR; TCRdb stores just in-frame clones and leaves some out. Found here are some 97,000 clones, about 91% of them singletons; the top ten hold around 2.6%. Sequencing was carried out using CD4+ T cells sorted from blood. The receptors shown here come from a human donor in good health. Some clones in this sample may be carry-over from other donors' samples.

V usage is TRBV7-3 and J usage is TRBJ1-1; perhaps TRBD1 as D (5 bases). V gave up 2 bases and J gave up 4 bases, with 8 bases separating them. In germline, CDR1 is SGHTA, CDR2 FQGTGA. The CDR3 totals 13 residues. The CDR3: CASSLGGVTEAFF. CDR3 coding DNA: TGTGCCAGCAGCTTAGGGGGAGTCACTGAAGCTTTCTTT. Looking up the rest from reference TRBV7-3 and TRBJ1-1 gives the full variable domain: GAGVSQTPSNKVTEKGKYVELRCDPISGHTALYWYRQSLGQGPEFLIYFQGTGAADDSGLPNDRFFAVRPEGSVSTLKIQRTERGDSAVYLCASSLGGVTEAFFGQGTRLTVV.

The chain joins TRBV5-6 to TRBJ2-2, with 8 positions matching TRBD1. Germline V CDR1 and CDR2: SGHDT, YYEEEE. V gave up 4 bases and J gave up 6 bases; unmatched junction bases: 8. This CDR3 spans 15 amino acids. CDR3 in DNA: TGTGCCAGCAGCCGGGACAGGAGGACCGCCGGGGAGCTGTTTTTT. As protein: CASSRDRRTAGELFF.

The V call is TRBV7-8, the J call TRBJ2-2; possibly TRBD2 for D (6 bases). V gave up 4 bases and J gave up 3 bases, with 9 bases separating them. CDR3 length equals 14 residues. Per germline, CDR1 SGHVS and CDR2 FQNEAQ. This chain's CDR3 is CASSSWRDTGELFF. In DNA, the CDR3 is TGTGCCAGCAGCTCGTGGAGGGACACCGGGGAGCTGTTTTTT. The full variable domain, rest sourced from reference TRBV7-8 and TRBJ2-2, is GAGVSQSPRYKVAKRGQDVALRCDPISGHVSLFWYQQALGQGPEFLTYFQNEAQLDKSGLPSDRFFAERPEGSVSTLKIQRTQQEDSAVYLCASSSWRDTGELFFGEGSRLTVL.

The gene calls are TRBV4-1 and TRBJ2-5; 9 nucleotides line up with TRBD2. The J segment lost 5 bases and the V segment lost 2 bases, leaving 3 bases of the junction unmatched. CDR1 is MGHRA and CDR2 is YSYEKL in the germline V gene. CDR3 length: 14 residues. The CDR3 sequence: CASSQLAGVETQYF. The CDR3 DNA sequence: TGCGCCAGCAGCCAATTAGCGGGAGTCGAGACCCAGTACTTC.

V is TRBV7-6 and J is TRBJ1-2; D is unclear. The CDR3 is 13 residues long. Per germline, CDR1 SGHVS and CDR2 FNYEAQ. Trimming removed 3 bases at V and 2 bases at J, with 7 bases between. The CDR3: CASSLDGNYGYTF. CDR3 sequence (DNA): TGTGCCAGCAGCTTGGACGGAAACTATGGCTACACCTTC. The full variable domain, with the rest looked up from reference TRBV7-6 and TRBJ1-2, is GAGVSQSPRYKVTKRGQDVALRCDPISGHVSLYWYRQALGQGPEFLTYFNYEAQQDKSGLPNDRFSAERPEGSISTLTIQRTEQRDSAMYRCASSLDGNYGYTFGSGTRLTVV.

This clone was found once. The chain carries TRBV5-1 and TRBJ2-5; TRBD2 agrees at 10 bases. Germline CDR1 and CDR2: SGHRS and YFSETQ. The CDR3 is made up of 15 amino acids. V shed 3 bases, J shed 9 bases, and the junction held 11 bases outside the gene matches. CDR3 in amino acids: CASSSSGTSVGAQYF. For the CDR3, the DNA is TGCGCCAGCAGCTCGTCTGGGACTAGCGTCGGAGCCCAGTACTTC.

V and J are TRBV5-1 and TRBJ2-7, with 7 bases that match TRBD1. Germline trimming cut 4 bases from V and 5 bases from J; bases unmatched to any gene: 9. The CDR3 totals 14 residues. Germline V gene data show CDR1 as SGHRS and CDR2 as YFSETQ. The CDR3 bases are TGCGCCAGCAGCCCGACAGGGTTGAGCCACGAGCAGTACTTC. Translation gives CASSPTGLSHEQYF.

The chain combines TRBV9 with TRBJ1-3; the D is unclear. CDR1 is SGDLS, CDR2 YYNGEE, per germline. This CDR3 is built from 13 residues. V gave up 3 bases and J gave up 4 bases, with 8 bases separating them. Here the CDR3 DNA reads TGTGCCAGCAGCGACAGAGGAGGAAACACCATATATTTT. It specifies CASSDRGGNTIYF.

The chain is built from TRBV5-1 and TRBJ2-3, with D possibly TRBD2 on 5 matching bases. The CDR3 spans 16 residues. CDR1 and CDR2 (germline): SGHRS, YFSETQ. V gave up 3 bases and J gave up 3 bases, with 17 bases separating them. The CDR3 region has the DNA TGCGCCAGCAGCTATGAGGACTCCCGAATTACAGATACGCAGTATTTT. It encodes CASSYEDSRITDTQYF.

The V and J genes are TRBV6-6 and TRBJ1-4; no firm D call. Germline V lookup: CDR1 MNHNY, CDR2 SVGAGI (reference sequence). The CDR3 consists of 12 residues. The V gene lost 2 bases and the J gene lost 8 bases, with 6 bases spanning the gap. The CDR3 loop is CASSYLAEKLFF. CDR3 coding DNA: TGTGCCAGCAGTTACCTCGCGGAAAAACTGTTTTTT.

The CDR3 bases are TGTGCCAGCAGCTCCGGCCTTCAACAGTACTTC. This gives the protein CASSSGLQQYF. The V gene is TRBV7-9, the J gene TRBJ2-7; D uncertain. CDR1 and CDR2 from the germline V gene are SEHNR and FQNEAQ (reference sequence). The CDR3 runs 11 residues. Trimming stripped 4 bases from V and 10 bases from J, with 11 bases between.

The J gene is TRBJ1-4, the V gene TRBV2, with D unclear. V lost 6 bases and J lost 4, with 12 bases in between. The germline V gene encodes CDR1 SNHLY and CDR2 FYNNEI. The CDR3 contains 14 residues. The CDR3 sequence is CASRGMGSNEKLFF. CDR3 coding DNA: TGTGCCAGCAGGGGAATGGGGAGTAATGAAAAACTGTTTTTT.

The J gene is TRBJ2-7, the V gene TRBV7-2, with D possibly matching TRBD1 (5 bases). Trimming shortened V by 6 bases and J by 0 bases, and 12 bases separated the two germline ends. Germline-derived CDR1 and CDR2 are SGHTA and FQGNSA. CDR3 length: 14 amino acids. The CDR3 nucleotides read TGTGCCAGCAGGTTGGGGCAGGCCTCCTACGAGCAGTACTTC. This translates into CASRLGQASYEQYF.

This chain connects TRBV7-9 to TRBJ2-2; D is perhaps TRBD2 (5 bases). The length of the CDR3 is 15 residues. The V gene lost 5 bases and the J gene lost 4 bases, with 14 bases spanning the gap. The germline CDR1 and CDR2 sequences are SEHNR and FQNEAQ (reference sequence). The CDR3 region has the DNA TGTGCCAGCAGCCCTAGCAGAAGACCCACCGGGGAGCTGTTTTTT. This translates into CASSPSRRPTGELFF.

V and J are TRBV18 and TRBJ2-7; D gene uncertain. Between the trimmed V and J ends, which lost 2 bases and 3 bases, there was a span of 8 bases. This CDR3 region has 13 residues. Germline CDR1 reads KGHSH; CDR2 reads LQKENI. The CDR3 spells CASSPEGIYEQYF. The CDR3 DNA sequence: TGTGCCAGCTCACCAGAAGGGATCTACGAGCAGTACTTC.

At least ten counts were recorded for this clone. The chain uses TRBV5-8 and TRBJ1-1; no clear D gene. The germline CDR1 and CDR2 sequences are SGHTS and YDEGEE. V was cut by 2 bases and J by 3 bases, with 14 bases left in between. CDR3 length: 15 amino acids. In DNA form, the CDR3 reads TGTGCCAGCAGCTTCGGAGTGATTGGGGACACTGAAGCTTTCTTT. Amino acid sequence: CASSFGVIGDTEAFF.

J is TRBJ2-3 and V is TRBV27, with 7 bases matching TRBD2. CDR1 and CDR2 (germline): MNHEY, SMNVEV (reference sequence). Trimming cost V 9 bases and J 2 bases; bases outside gene matches: 5. The CDR3 totals 13 residues. CDR3 sequence (DNA): TGTGCCAGGATAGCGGGTTCCACAGATACGCAGTATTTT. This encodes CARIAGSTDTQYF.

The genes are TRBV7-3 and TRBJ1-1; D gene unclear. Germline CDR1 is SGHTA and CDR2 is FQGTGA. Trimming shortened V by 6 bases and J by 0 bases, and 11 bases separated the two germline ends. The CDR3 is made up of 14 amino acids. The CDR3 sequence is CASSETRMNTEAFF. The CDR3 DNA follows: TGTGCCAGCAGTGAGACAAGAATGAACACTGAAGCTTTCTTT.

The rearrangement joins TRBV6-5 to TRBJ1-4, with 7 bases lining up with TRBD1. This CDR3 has 14 amino acids. Germline CDR1 is MNHEY and CDR2 is SVGAGI. The V and J ends lost 3 bases and 5 bases, in that order; junction bases with no gene match: 3. The CDR3 DNA follows: TGTGCCAGCAGTTATCTACAGGGGAATGAAAAACTGTTTTTT. Translated: CASSYLQGNEKLFF.

The sample holds one count of this clone. The V call is TRBV10-2, the J call TRBJ2-4; 11 bases are shared with TRBD2. V was clipped by 8 bases and J by 3 bases; unmatched bases: 18. Germline V gene sequence: CDR1 WSHSY, CDR2 SAAADI. This CDR3 has 19 amino acids. The CDR3 region is CASDLSGRAILFGKNIQYF. For the CDR3, the DNA is TGCGCCAGCGATCTTAGCGGGAGGGCCATTTTATTTGGCAAAAACATTCAGTACTTC.

This chain connects TRBV5-1 to TRBJ1-4; D call uncertain. The germline CDR1 and CDR2 sequences are SGHRS and YFSETQ. V was shortened by 4 bases and J by 0 bases, with 10 bases between the two germline ends. The CDR3 contains 15 residues. The DNA for the CDR3 is TGCGCCAGCAGCCTCGACGTTGCAACTAATGAAAAACTGTTTTTT. This encodes CASSLDVATNEKLFF.

CDR3 bases: TGTGCCAGCAGCTTGGGGACTCCGGGATCCACAGATACGCAGTATTTT. It yields the protein CASSLGTPGSTDTQYF. The V call is TRBV7-3, the J call TRBJ2-3, with TRBD2 as a possible D gene (6 bases). CDR1 SGHTA and CDR2 FQGTGA come from the germline V gene. V was shortened by 3 bases and J by 2 bases, with 15 bases between the two germline ends. CDR3 length: 16 residues.

The chain recombines TRBV2 with TRBJ2-3; D call uncertain. Looked up from germline, CDR1 is SNHLY and CDR2 is FYNNEI. CDR3 length equals 14 residues. Trimming took off 4 bases at V and 2 bases at J, with 10 bases between the two ends. CDR3 in DNA: TGTGCCAGCAGTGTCGGTAGAGACACAGATACGCAGTATTTT. Its protein product is CASSVGRDTDTQYF.

This rearrangement joins TRBV2 to TRBJ1-2; 7 nucleotides agree with TRBD1. CDR1 SNHLY and CDR2 FYNNEI come from the germline V gene. The CDR3 spans 16 residues. Unmatched junction bases numbered 11, after V lost 6 bases and J lost 1 base. The CDR3 sequence is CASSGQAESINYGYTF. The CDR3 bases are TGTGCCAGCAGCGGACAGGCGGAATCCATTAACTATGGCTACACCTTC.